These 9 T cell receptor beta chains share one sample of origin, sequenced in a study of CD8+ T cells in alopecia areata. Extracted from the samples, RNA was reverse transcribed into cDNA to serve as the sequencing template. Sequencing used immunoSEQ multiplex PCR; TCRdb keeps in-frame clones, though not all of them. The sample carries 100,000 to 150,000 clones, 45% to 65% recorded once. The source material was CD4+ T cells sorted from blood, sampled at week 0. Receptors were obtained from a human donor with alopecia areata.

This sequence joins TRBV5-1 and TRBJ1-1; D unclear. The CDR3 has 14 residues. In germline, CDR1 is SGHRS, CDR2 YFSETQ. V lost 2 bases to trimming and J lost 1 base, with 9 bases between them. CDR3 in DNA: TGCGCCAGCAGCTTCTGGACGGGGAACACTGAAGCTTTCTTT. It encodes CASSFWTGNTEAFF.

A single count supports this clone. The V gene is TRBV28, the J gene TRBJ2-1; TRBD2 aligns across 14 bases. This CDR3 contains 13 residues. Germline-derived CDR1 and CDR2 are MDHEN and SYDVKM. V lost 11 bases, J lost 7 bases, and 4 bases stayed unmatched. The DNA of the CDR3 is TGTGCCGGGGGGACTAGCGGGAGAAATGAGCAGTTCTTC. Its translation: CAGGTSGRNEQFF.

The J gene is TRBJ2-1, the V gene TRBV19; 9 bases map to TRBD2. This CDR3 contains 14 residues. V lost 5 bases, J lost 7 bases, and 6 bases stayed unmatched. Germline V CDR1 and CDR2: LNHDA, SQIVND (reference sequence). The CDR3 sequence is CASSVSGGRNEQFF. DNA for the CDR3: TGTGCCAGTAGTGTTAGCGGGGGAAGGAATGAGCAGTTCTTC.

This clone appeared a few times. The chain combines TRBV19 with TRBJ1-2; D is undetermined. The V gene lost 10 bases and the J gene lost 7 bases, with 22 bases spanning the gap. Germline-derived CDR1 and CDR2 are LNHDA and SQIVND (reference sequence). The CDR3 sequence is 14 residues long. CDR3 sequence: CATRSGGIRGGYTF. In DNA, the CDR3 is TGTGCCACCCGGTCCGGCGGAATTCGGGGTGGCTACACCTTC.

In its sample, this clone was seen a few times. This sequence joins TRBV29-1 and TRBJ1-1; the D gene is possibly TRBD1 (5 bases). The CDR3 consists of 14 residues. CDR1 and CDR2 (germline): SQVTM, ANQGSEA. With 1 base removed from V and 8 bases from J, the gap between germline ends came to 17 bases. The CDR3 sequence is CSVEVRVGRTEAFF. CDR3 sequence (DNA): TGCAGCGTTGAAGTCAGGGTAGGCCGAACGGAAGCTTTCTTT.

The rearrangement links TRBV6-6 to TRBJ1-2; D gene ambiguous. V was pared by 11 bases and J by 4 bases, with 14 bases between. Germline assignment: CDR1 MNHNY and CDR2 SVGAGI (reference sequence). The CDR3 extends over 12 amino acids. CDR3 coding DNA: TGTGCCGGCCGTGACAAGACCTATGGCTACACCTTC. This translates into CAGRDKTYGYTF.

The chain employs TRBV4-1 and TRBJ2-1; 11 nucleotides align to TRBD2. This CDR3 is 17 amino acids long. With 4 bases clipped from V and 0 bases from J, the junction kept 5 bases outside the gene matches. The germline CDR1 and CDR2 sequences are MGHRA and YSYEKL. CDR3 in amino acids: CASSPRGLAGSYNEQFF. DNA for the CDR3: TGCGCCAGCAGCCCACGAGGACTAGCGGGCTCCTACAATGAGCAGTTCTTC.

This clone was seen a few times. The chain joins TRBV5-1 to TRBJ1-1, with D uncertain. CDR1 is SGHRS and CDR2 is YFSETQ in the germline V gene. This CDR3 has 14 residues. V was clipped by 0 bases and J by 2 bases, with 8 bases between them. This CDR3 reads CASSLATVNTEAFF. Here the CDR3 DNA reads TGCGCCAGCAGCTTGGCGACGGTAAACACTGAAGCTTTCTTT. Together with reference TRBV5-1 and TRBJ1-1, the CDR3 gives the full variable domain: KAGVTQTPRYLIKTRGQQVTLSCSPISGHRSVSWYQQTPGQGLQFLFEYFSETQRNKGNFPGRFSGRQFSNSRSEMNVSTLELGDSALYLCASSLATVNTEAFFGQGTRLTVV.

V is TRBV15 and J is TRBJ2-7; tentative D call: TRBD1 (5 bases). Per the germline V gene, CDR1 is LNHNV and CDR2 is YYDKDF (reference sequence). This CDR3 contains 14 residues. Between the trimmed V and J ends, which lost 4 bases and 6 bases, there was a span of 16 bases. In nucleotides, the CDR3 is TGTGCCACCAGCATCAGGGTTAAGGCGCGCGAGCAGTACTTC. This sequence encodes CATSIRVKAREQYF.